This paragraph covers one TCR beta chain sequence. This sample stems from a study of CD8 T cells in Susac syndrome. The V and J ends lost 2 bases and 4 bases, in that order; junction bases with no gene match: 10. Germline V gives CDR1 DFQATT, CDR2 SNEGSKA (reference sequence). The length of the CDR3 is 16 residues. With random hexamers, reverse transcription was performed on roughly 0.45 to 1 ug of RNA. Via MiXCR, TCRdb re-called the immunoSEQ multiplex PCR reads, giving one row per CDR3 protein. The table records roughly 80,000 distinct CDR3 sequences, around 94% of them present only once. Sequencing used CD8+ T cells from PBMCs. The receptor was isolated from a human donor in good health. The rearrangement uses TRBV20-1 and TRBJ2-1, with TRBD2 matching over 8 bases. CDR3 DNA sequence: TGCAGTGCTAGATCGAATCAACTAGCGGAGTACAATGAGCAGTTCTTC. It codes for CSARSNQLAEYNEQFF.